This record looks at one T cell receptor (beta chain) sequence and its context. The target antigen is unknown. Around 200 ng DNA, approximately 30,000 T cell genomes, went into each sorted-subset replicate PCR. Clones were sequenced by immunoSEQ multiplex PCR, and TCRdb holds only the in-frame ones, with some missing. The table lists about 2.1 million clones, about 93% of them singletons. CD8 cells classed as naive were CD45RO-negative and positively selected for CCR7, excluding terminally differentiated effector memory CD45RA+ cells. The source of the sample is a study of shared clonotypes between healthy human individuals. Regarding the study as a whole: Investigators collected only blood, and repertoires in tissues likely differ. Against clonotypes common to all four donors, non-shared ones had lower generation probabilities.

Trimming stripped 3 bases from V and 2 bases from J, with 11 bases between. This CDR3 has 14 residues. The V gene's germline CDR1 is SGHTA and CDR2 FQGNSA. The sequenced material came from naive CD8+ T cells from PBMCs. The gene calls are TRBV7-2 and TRBJ2-7; perhaps TRBD1 as D (5 bases). The sequence came from a man aged 18 to 29 in good health. Some clones in this sample may be carry-over from other donors' samples. CDR3 nucleotides: TGTGCCAGCAGCTTCTCAGGGTTCGCCTACGAGCAGTACTTC. Its translation: CASSFSGFAYEQYF.